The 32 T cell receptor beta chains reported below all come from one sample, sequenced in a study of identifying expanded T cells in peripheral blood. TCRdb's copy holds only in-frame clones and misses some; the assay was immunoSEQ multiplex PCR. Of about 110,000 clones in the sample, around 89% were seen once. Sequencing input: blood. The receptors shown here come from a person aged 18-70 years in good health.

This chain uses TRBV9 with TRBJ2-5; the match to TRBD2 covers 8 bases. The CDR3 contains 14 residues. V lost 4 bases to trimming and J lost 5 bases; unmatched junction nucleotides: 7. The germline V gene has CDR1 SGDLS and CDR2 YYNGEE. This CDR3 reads CASSTSGSAETQYF. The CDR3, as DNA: TGTGCCAGCAGCACAAGCGGGAGTGCGGAGACCCAGTACTTC.

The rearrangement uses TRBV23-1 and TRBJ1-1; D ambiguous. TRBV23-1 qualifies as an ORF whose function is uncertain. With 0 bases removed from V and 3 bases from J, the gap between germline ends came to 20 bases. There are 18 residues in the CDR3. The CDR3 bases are TGCGCCAGCAGTCAATCGTTACCCCCCCAGGCGAGGGACACTGAAGCTTTCTTT. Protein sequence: CASSQSLPPQARDTEAFF.

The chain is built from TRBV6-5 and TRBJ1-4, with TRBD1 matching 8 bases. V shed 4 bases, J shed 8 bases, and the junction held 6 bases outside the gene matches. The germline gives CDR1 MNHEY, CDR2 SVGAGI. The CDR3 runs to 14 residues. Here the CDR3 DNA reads TGTGCCAGCAGTTCCGGACAGGGTACCGAAAAACTGTTTTTT. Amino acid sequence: CASSSGQGTEKLFF.

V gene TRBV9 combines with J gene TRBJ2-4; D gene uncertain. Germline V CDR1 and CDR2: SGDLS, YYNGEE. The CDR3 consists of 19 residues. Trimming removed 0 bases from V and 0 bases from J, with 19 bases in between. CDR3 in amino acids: CASSVARRALCLAKNIQYF. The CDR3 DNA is TGTGCCAGCAGCGTAGCTCGTCGGGCCTTATGCCTAGCCAAAAACATTCAGTACTTC.

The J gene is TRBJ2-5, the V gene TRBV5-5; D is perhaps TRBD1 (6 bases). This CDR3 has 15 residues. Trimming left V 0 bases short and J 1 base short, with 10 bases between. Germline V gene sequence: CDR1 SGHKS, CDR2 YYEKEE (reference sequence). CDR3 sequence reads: CASSLGRGVQETQYF. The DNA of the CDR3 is TGTGCCAGCAGCTTGGGCAGGGGAGTCCAAGAGACCCAGTACTTC.

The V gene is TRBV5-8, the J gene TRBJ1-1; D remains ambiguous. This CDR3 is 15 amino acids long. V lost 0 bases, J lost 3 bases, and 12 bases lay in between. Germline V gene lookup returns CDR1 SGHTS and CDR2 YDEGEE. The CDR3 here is CASSLVAQIHTEAFF. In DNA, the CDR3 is TGTGCCAGCAGCTTGGTGGCCCAGATCCACACTGAAGCTTTCTTT.

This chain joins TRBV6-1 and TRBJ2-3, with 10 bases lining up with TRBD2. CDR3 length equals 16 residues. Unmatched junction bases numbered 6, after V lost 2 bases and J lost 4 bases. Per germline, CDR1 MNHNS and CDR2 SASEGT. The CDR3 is CASSENIAGGADTQYF. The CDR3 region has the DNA TGTGCCAGCAGTGAAAACATAGCGGGGGGTGCAGATACGCAGTATTTT.

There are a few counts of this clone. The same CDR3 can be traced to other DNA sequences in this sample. CDR3 amino acids: CASSRQGAQETQYF. The CDR3 coding sequence is TGTGCCAGCAGCCGGCAGGGAGCACAAGAGACCCAGTACTTC. V is TRBV5-4 and J is TRBJ2-5; tentatively, D is TRBD1 or TRBD2 (5 bases each). Between the trimmed V and J ends, which lost 4 bases and 2 bases, there was a span of 12 bases. The CDR3 is 14 residues long. CDR1 is SGHNT and CDR2 is YYREEE in the germline V gene (reference sequence).

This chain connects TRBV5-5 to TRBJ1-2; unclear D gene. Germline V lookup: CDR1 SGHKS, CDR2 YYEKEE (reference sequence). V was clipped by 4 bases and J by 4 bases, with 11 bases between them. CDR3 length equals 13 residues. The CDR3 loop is CASSRQSPYGYTF. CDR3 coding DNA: TGTGCCAGCAGCCGCCAGTCCCCCTATGGCTACACCTTC. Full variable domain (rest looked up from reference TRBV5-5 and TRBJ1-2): DAGVTQSPTHLIKTRGQQVTLRCSPISGHKSVSWYQQVLGQGPQFIFQYYEKEERGRGNFPDRFSARQFPNYSSELNVNALLLGDSALYLCASSRQSPYGYTFGSGTRLTVV.

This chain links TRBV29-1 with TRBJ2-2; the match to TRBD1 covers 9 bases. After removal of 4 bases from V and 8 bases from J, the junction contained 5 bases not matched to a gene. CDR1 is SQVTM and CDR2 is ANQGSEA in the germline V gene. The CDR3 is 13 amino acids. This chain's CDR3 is CSVGDREAGELFF. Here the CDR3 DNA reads TGCAGCGTTGGGGACAGGGAGGCAGGGGAGCTGTTTTTT.

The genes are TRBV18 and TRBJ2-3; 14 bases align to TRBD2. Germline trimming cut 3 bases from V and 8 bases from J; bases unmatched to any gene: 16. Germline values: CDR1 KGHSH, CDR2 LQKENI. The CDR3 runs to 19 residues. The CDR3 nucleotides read TGTGCCAGCTCACCGTCCCCGGTGGGACTAGCGGGGGCCCGGGCTACGCAGTATTTT. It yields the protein CASSPSPVGLAGARATQYF.

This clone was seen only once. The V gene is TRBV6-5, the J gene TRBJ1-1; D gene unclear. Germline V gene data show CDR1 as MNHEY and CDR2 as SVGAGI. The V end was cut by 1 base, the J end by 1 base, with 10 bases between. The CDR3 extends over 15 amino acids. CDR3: CASSYWAEGNTEAFF. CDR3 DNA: TGTGCCAGCAGTTACTGGGCGGAGGGGAACACTGAAGCTTTCTTT.

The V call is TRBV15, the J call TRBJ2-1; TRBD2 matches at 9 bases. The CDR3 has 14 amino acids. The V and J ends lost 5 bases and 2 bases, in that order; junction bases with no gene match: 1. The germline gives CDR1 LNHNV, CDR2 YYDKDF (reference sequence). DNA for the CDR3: TGTGCCACCAGCCAGCGGGGGGCCTACAATGAGCAGTTCTTC. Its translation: CATSQRGAYNEQFF.

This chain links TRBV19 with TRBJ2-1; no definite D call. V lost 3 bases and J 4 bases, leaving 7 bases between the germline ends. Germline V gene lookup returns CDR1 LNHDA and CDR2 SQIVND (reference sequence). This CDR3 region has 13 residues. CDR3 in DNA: TGTGCCAGTAGTATCGGCCGGTACAATGAGCAGTTCTTC. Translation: CASSIGRYNEQFF.

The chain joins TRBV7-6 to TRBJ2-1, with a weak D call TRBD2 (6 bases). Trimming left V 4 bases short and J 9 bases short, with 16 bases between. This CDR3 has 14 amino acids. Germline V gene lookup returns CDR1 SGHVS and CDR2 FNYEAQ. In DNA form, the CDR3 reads TGTGCCAGCAGCTCGGGGACGGGAGCAGGTGAGCAGTTCTTC. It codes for CASSSGTGAGEQFF.

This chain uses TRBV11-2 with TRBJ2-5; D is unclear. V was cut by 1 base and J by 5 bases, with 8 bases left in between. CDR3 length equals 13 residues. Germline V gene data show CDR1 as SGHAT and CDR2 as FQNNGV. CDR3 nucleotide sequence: TGTGCCAGCAGCTTAGCTTTGGGCGAGACCCAGTACTTC. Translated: CASSLALGETQYF.

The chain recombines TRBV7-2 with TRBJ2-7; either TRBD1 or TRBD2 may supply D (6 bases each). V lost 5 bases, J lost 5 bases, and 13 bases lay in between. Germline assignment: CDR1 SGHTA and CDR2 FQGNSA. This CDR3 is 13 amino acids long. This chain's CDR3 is CASSHLGGNEQYF. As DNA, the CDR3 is TGTGCCAGCAGCCATTTAGGGGGGAACGAGCAGTACTTC.

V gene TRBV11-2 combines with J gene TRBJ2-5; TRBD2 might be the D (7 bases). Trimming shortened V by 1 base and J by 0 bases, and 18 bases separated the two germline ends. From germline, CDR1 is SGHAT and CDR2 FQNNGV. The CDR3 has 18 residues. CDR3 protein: CASSLVLGGRGNQETQYF. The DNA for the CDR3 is TGTGCCAGCAGCTTAGTTCTAGGGGGGCGGGGGAACCAAGAGACCCAGTACTTC.

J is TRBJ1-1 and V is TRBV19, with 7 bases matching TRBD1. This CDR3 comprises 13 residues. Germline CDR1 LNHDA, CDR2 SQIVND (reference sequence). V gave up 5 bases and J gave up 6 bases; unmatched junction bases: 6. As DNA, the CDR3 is TGTGCCAGTAGTGCCCAACAGGGGTCTGAAGCTTTCTTT. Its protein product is CASSAQQGSEAFF. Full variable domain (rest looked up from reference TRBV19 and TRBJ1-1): DGGITQSPKYLFRKEGQNVTLSCEQNLNHDAMYWYRQDPGQGLRLIYYSQIVNDFQKGDIAEGYSVSREKKESFPLTVTSAQKNPTAFYLCASSAQQGSEAFFGQGTRLTVV.

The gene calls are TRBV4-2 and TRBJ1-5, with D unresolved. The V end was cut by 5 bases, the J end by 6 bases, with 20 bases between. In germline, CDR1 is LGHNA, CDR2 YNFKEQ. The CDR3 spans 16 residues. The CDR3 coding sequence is TGTGCCAGCAGCGAAGGGATAGGAGGGTCCGGTCAGCCCCAGCATTTT. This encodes CASSEGIGGSGQPQHF.

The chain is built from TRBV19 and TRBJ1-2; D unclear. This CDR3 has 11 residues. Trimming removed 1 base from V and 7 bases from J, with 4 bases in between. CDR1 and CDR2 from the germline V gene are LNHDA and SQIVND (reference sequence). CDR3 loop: CASSIGGGYTF. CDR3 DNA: TGTGCCAGTAGTATAGGGGGTGGCTACACCTTC.

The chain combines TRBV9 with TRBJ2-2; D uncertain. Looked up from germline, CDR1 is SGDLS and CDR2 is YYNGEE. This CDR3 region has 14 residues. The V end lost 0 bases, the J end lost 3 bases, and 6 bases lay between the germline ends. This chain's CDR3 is CASSVDLYTGELFF. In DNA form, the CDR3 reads TGTGCCAGCAGCGTAGACTTATACACCGGGGAGCTGTTTTTT.

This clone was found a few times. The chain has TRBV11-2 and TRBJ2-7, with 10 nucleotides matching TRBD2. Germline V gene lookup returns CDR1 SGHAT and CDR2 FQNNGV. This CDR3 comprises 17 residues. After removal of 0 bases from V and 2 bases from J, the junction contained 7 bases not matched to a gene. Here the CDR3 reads CASSLDLRSGGAYEQYF. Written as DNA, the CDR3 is TGTGCCAGCAGCTTAGATCTAAGGAGCGGGGGGGCCTACGAGCAGTACTTC.

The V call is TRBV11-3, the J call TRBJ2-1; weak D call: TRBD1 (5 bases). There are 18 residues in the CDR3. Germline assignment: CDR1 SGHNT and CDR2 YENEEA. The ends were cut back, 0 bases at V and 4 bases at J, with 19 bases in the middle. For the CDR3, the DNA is TGTGCCAGCAGCTTAGATCCGGGTAGGGCAGGGTGGTACAATGAGCAGTTCTTC. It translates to CASSLDPGRAGWYNEQFF.

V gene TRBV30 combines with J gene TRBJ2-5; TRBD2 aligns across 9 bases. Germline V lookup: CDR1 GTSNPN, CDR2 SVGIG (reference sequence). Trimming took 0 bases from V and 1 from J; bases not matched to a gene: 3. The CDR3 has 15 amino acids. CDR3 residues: CAWSVWRGGQETQYF. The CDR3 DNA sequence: TGTGCCTGGAGTGTCTGGCGGGGGGGCCAAGAGACCCAGTACTTC.

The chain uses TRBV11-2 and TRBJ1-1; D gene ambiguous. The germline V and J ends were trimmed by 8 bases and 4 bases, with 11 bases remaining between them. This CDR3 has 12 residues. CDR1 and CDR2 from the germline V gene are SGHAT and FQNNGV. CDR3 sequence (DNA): TGTGCCAGCTCCGCGCACTTCACTGAAGCTTTCTTT. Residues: CASSAHFTEAFF.

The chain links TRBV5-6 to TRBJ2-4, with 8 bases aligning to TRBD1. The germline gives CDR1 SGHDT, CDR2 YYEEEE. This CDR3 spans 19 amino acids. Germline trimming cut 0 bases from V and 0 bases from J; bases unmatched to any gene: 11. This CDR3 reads CASSLEVWTGTLAKNIQYF. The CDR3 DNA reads TGTGCCAGCAGCTTGGAAGTCTGGACAGGGACACTAGCCAAAAACATTCAGTACTTC.

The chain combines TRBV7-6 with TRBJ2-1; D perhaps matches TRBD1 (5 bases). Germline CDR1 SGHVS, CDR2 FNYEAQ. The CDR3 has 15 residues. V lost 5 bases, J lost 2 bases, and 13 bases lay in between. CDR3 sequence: CASSGEQGTYNEQFF. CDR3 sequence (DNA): TGTGCCAGCAGCGGAGAGCAGGGAACCTACAATGAGCAGTTCTTC.

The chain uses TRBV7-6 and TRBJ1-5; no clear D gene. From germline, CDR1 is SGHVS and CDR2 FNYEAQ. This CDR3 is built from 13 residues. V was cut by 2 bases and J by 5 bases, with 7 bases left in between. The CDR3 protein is CASSLSLDQPQHF. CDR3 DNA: TGTGCCAGCAGCTTATCCCTTGATCAGCCCCAGCATTTT.

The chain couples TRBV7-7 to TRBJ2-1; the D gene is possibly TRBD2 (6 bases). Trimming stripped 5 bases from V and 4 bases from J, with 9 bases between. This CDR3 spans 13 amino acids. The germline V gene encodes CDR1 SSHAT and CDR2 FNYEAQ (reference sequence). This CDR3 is CASSPGGYNEQFF. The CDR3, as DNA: TGTGCCAGCAGCCCTGGGGGGTACAATGAGCAGTTCTTC.

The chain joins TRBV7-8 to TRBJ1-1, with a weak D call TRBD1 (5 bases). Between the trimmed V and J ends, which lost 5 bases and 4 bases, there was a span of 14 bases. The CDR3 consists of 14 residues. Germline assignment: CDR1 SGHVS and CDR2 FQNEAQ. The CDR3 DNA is TGTGCCAGCAGCGCTTTGGGGGTTAGCACTGAAGCTTTCTTT. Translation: CASSALGVSTEAFF.

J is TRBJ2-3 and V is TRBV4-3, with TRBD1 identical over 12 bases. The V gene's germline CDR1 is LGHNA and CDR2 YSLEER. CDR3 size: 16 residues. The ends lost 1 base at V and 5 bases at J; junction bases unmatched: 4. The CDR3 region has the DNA TGCGCCAGCAGCCAAGGGGACAGGGGGCGCAGAGATACGCAGTATTTT. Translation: CASSQGDRGRRDTQYF.